The 19 T cell receptor beta chains reported below all come from one sample, sequenced in a study of blood T cells in healthy people across ages (dated by TCRdb to the mid-2010s). Library creation used 5' RACE. The sample was run on an Illumina HiSeq 2500. A second PCR of 7 to 11 cycles was run with a J-beta primer mix and a sample-barcoded 5' primer. TCRdb ran its own pipeline on the public reads, namely fastp trimming at Q25 and MiXCR clone calling, and kept in-frame beta chains. When rows share a CDR3 protein, they turn into one entry using the most common DNA and genes. The sample records around 650,000 distinct CDR3 sequences, approximately 40% of which are singletons. The top ten hold approximately 29% of the sample. The material sequenced was blood. Receptors were obtained from a man of 80 years or more in good health.

The CDR3 sequence is CASTPNGVSYNEQFF. As DNA, the CDR3 is TGTGCCAGCACCCCTAACGGGGTTTCCTACAATGAGCAGTTCTTC. V is TRBV3-1 and J is TRBJ2-1; a possible D gene is TRBD2 (5 bases). In germline, CDR1 is LGHDT, CDR2 YNNKEL (reference sequence). V was pared by 7 bases and J by 1 base, with 14 bases between. The CDR3 extends over 15 amino acids.

On this clonotype: The junction and the germline gene differ at one end; a read error may be behind it. CDR3: CASSAILGNTVYF. CDR3 nucleotide sequence: TGTGCCAGCAGCGCGATTTTAGGAAACACCGTATATTTT. The chain joins TRBV9 to TRBJ1-3; D unclear. The CDR3 sequence is 13 residues long. The germline gives CDR1 SGDLS, CDR2 YYNGEE.

As for this clonotype: One junction end does not reproduce the germline sequence, and a read error may be involved. The rearrangement joins TRBV20-1 to TRBJ2-1, with TRBD2 matching 10 bases. Germline lookup yields CDR1 DFQATT and CDR2 SNEGSKA (reference sequence). The CDR3 runs 14 residues. CDR3 in amino acids: CSARVASGSNVQFF. CDR3 bases: TGCAGTGCTAGGGTGGCTAGCGGGAGCAATGTGCAGTTCTTC.

This clonotype was recorded a few times. This chain links TRBV20-1 with TRBJ2-3, with 10 bases fitting TRBD2. CDR1 and CDR2 from the germline V gene are DFQATT and SNEGSKA (reference sequence). This CDR3 spans 16 amino acids. V lost 3 bases, J lost 0 bases, and 6 bases stayed unmatched. In DNA form, the CDR3 reads TGCAGTGCTAGTAAGGCTAGCGGGAGTAGCACAGATACGCAGTATTTT. Translating gives CSASKASGSSTDTQYF.

Notes on this clonotype: An end of the junction differs from the germline gene, which may be a read error. This chain joins TRBV3-1 and TRBJ2-7, with 9 bases that match TRBD1. The CDR3 consists of 15 residues. Germline values: CDR1 LGHDT, CDR2 YNNKEL (reference sequence). DNA of the CDR3: TGCGCCAGCAGCCAAGATTGGGACAGGGTTCGGGAGCAGTACTTC. Amino acids: CASSQDWDRVREQYF.

This clonotype came up many times. The chain carries TRBV5-1 and TRBJ2-7, with no clear D. The CDR3 totals 11 residues. Trimming removed 7 bases at V and 5 bases at J, with 10 bases between. The germline V gene encodes CDR1 SGHRS and CDR2 YFSETQ. CDR3 DNA sequence: TGCGCCAGCGCCCTTCGAGACGAGCAGTACTTC. Its protein is CASALRDEQYF.

As for this clonotype: This may be a read error: a much more frequent sequence differs by one nucleotide. The chain links TRBV29-1 to TRBJ2-7; D is possibly TRBD1 or TRBD2 (5 bases each). The CDR3 contains 13 residues. Germline V CDR1 and CDR2: SQVTM, ANQGSEA. Here the CDR3 reads CGTGASHYNEQYF. The CDR3 DNA follows: TGCGGGACCGGGGCATCCCATTACAATGAGCAGTACTTC.

The V gene is TRBV7-3, the J gene TRBJ2-1; tentatively, D is TRBD1 (5 bases). V shed 2 bases and J shed 2 bases, with 10 bases lying between them. The CDR3 is made up of 15 amino acids. CDR1 is SGHTA, CDR2 FQGTGA, per germline. In nucleotides, the CDR3 is TGTGCCAGCAGCTTACAGGGCGGCCCCTACAATGAGCAGTTCTTC. It codes for CASSLQGGPYNEQFF. The full variable domain, rest sourced from reference TRBV7-3 and TRBJ2-1, is GAGVSQTPSNKVTEKGKYVELRCDPISGHTALYWYRQSLGQGPEFLIYFQGTGAADDSGLPNDRFFAVRPEGSVSTLKIQRTERGDSAVYLCASSLQGGPYNEQFFGPGTRLTVL.

The chain couples TRBV20-1 to TRBJ2-4; D unresolved. Germline CDR1 is DFQATT and CDR2 is SNEGSKA (reference sequence). Trimming pared 1 base from V and 13 bases from J, leaving 14 bases between. The CDR3 contains 12 residues. CDR3 residues: CSARVPTTQQYF. CDR3 coding DNA: TGCAGTGCTAGAGTTCCTACAACGCAGCAGTACTTC.

J is TRBJ1-6 and V is TRBV20-1; D possibly corresponds to TRBD1 (5 bases). The V gene lost 0 bases and the J gene lost 8 bases, with 11 bases spanning the gap. Germline V gene sequence: CDR1 DFQATT, CDR2 SNEGSKA (reference sequence). CDR3 length: 14 amino acids. CDR3 DNA sequence: TGCAGTGCTAGAGAGAGGGGCGCTGATTCACCCCTCCACTTT. This gives the protein CSARERGADSPLHF.

This chain connects TRBV29-1 to TRBJ2-7, with TRBD2 as a possible D gene (6 bases). CDR3 length: 14 residues. Between the trimmed V and J ends, which lost 2 bases and 0 bases, there was a span of 11 bases. CDR1 is SQVTM, CDR2 ANQGSEA, per germline. The CDR3 is CSVESQEGSYEQYF. The DNA for the CDR3 is TGCAGCGTTGAAAGCCAGGAGGGCTCCTACGAGCAGTACTTC.

The genes are TRBV20-1 and TRBJ2-1, with D unclear. V was shortened by 5 bases and J by 3 bases, with 5 bases between the two germline ends. This CDR3 is 11 amino acids long. The germline gives CDR1 DFQATT, CDR2 SNEGSKA (reference sequence). DNA for the CDR3: TGCAGTGCTCACAGCTACAATGAGCAGTTCTTC. Protein sequence: CSAHSYNEQFF.

This clonotype was seen a few times. The chain combines TRBV10-3 with TRBJ2-5; 10 bases agree with TRBD1. The junction had 3 bases not matched to a gene; V was cut back by 4 bases and J by 1 base. This CDR3 is built from 15 residues. Germline V gives CDR1 ENHRY, CDR2 SYGVKD. CDR3 coding DNA: TGTGCCATCAGTGCCGGGACAGGGGCCCAAGAGACCCAGTACTTC. It encodes CAISAGTGAQETQYF.

The chain combines TRBV20-1 with TRBJ2-1, with D perhaps matching TRBD1 or TRBD2 (5 bases each). The CDR3 spans 12 residues. Germline CDR1 and CDR2: DFQATT and SNEGSKA (reference sequence). CDR3 amino acids: CSAPRGPNEQFF. The CDR3 DNA reads TGCAGCGCACCCCGGGGCCCCAATGAGCAGTTCTTC.

The CDR3 nucleotides are TGCAGTGCTAGAGCTGGGACAGAGGCTTCACCCCTCCACTTT. This codes for CSARAGTEASPLHF. V gene TRBV20-1 combines with J gene TRBJ1-6, with 7 bases that match TRBD1. From germline, CDR1 is DFQATT and CDR2 SNEGSKA (reference sequence). Germline trimming cut 1 base from V and 9 bases from J; bases unmatched to any gene: 6. The CDR3 contains 14 residues.

The gene calls are TRBV6-2 or TRBV6-3 and TRBJ1-5; D gene unclear. This CDR3 contains 12 residues. Trimming removed 6 bases from V and 3 bases from J, with 6 bases in between. The germline V gene has CDR1 MNHEY and CDR2 SVGEGT. This chain's CDR3 is CASSRDNQPQHF. The DNA of the CDR3 is TGTGCCAGCAGCCGCGACAATCAGCCCCAGCATTTT.

The DNA of the CDR3 is TGTGCCAGCAGTTTTAACCCAGTCGGACACGCTTTTTACACCTTC. It translates to CASSFNPVGHAFYTF. The rearrangement uses TRBV12-3 or TRBV12-4 and TRBJ1-2, with D possibly being TRBD1 (5 bases). CDR3 length: 15 amino acids. Trimming left V 3 bases short and J 11 bases short, with 22 bases between.

For the CDR3, the DNA is TGCAGCGTTGACCACAGGGATGGCACTGAAGCTTTCTTT. Its translation: CSVDHRDGTEAFF. The V call is TRBV29-1, the J call TRBJ1-1; a possible D gene is TRBD1 (6 bases). The V gene's germline CDR1 is SQVTM and CDR2 ANQGSEA. This CDR3 region has 13 residues. V was shortened by 3 bases and J by 4 bases, with 12 bases between the two germline ends. Using reference TRBV29-1 and TRBJ1-1 for the parts outside the CDR3, the full variable domain is SAVISQKPSRDICQRGTSLTIQCQVDSQVTMMFWYRQQPGQSLTLIATANQGSEATYESGFVIDKFPISRPNLTFSTLTVSNMSPEDSSIYLCSVDHRDGTEAFFGQGTRLTVV.

The chain joins TRBV4-1 to TRBJ2-3; perhaps D is TRBD1 or TRBD2 (5 bases each). The CDR3 runs to 15 residues. Per the germline V gene, CDR1 is MGHRA and CDR2 is YSYEKL. V lost 0 bases and J lost 3, with 10 bases in between. CDR3 sequence reads: CASSQDGDVTDTQYF. The CDR3 DNA reads TGCGCCAGCAGCCAAGATGGGGACGTTACAGATACGCAGTATTTT.